A selection of T cell receptor beta chains follows, all from one sample in a study of control samples from healthy donors and cancer patients. Assay: immunoSEQ multiplex PCR; the TCRdb copy retains only in-frame clones and omits some. The profile shows tens of thousands of clones, about 88% of them singletons. The source material was PBMCs. The receptors originated from a man in his fifties or sixties with head and neck cancer. Each CDR3 is given with its conserved first and last residue. Fields, in order: D gene, clone size, J gene, V gene, CDR3 protein, CDR3 DNA. D genes are given only for firm matches. Clone size is not always given. Where it is, it says once, few, many or a class for expanded clones.

D: TRBD1
size: -
J: TRBJ2-2
V: TRBV5-1
CDR3: CASSRRGQGNTGELFF
DNA: TGCGCCAGCAGCCGTCGGGGACAGGGGAACACCGGGGAGCTGTTTTTT

D: TRBD1
size: -
J: TRBJ1-2
V: TRBV18
CDR3: CASSPYYGTDYGYTF
DNA: TGTGCCAGCTCACCATATTACGGGACAGACTATGGCTACACCTTC

D: -
size: few
J: TRBJ1-1
V: TRBV7-8
CDR3: CASSLMNLPRPGGTEAFF
DNA: TGTGCCAGCAGCTTAATGAACCTTCCTCGCCCGGGAGGGACTGAAGCTTTCTTT

D: TRBD2
size: -
J: TRBJ2-7
V: TRBV2
CDR3: CASSGLAGDSQYF
DNA: TGTGCCAGCAGTGGACTAGCGGGGGACTCGCAGTACTTC

D: -
size: -
J: TRBJ2-7
V: TRBV27
CDR3: CASSLRGIVHEQYF
DNA: TGTGCCAGCAGTTTACGGGGTATAGTCCACGAGCAGTACTTC

D: TRBD1
size: -
J: TRBJ2-3
V: TRBV27
CDR3: CASSSRTGSDTQYF
DNA: TGTGCCAGCAGTTCTAGGACAGGTTCAGATACGCAGTATTTT

D: -
size: -
J: TRBJ1-5
V: TRBV28
CDR3: CASTYSNQPQHF
DNA: TGTGCCAGTACATATAGCAATCAGCCCCAGCATTTT

D: -
size: once
J: TRBJ1-1
V: TRBV27
CDR3: CASRSLQGNTEAFF
DNA: TGTGCCAGCAGGTCCCTACAGGGGAACACTGAAGCTTTCTTT

D: -
size: -
J: TRBJ2-7
V: TRBV21-1
CDR3: CASSDGTGYAYEQYF
DNA: TGTGCCAGCAGCGACGGGACGGGGTACGCCTACGAGCAGTACTTC

D: TRBD1
size: once
J: TRBJ1-4
V: TRBV27
CDR3: CASRRLDREKLFF
DNA: TGTGCCAGCCGTAGGTTGGACAGGGAAAAACTGTTTTTT

D: -
size: -
J: TRBJ2-1
V: TRBV29-1
CDR3: CSVAPQRIRDPYNEQFF
DNA: TGCAGCGTTGCCCCACAGAGGATACGGGACCCGTACAATGAGCAGTTCTTC

D: -
size: -
J: TRBJ2-3
V: TRBV28
CDR3: CASSTLVDGTDTQYF
DNA: TGTGCCAGCAGTACGTTAGTTGATGGCACAGATACGCAGTATTTT

D: -
size: -
J: TRBJ1-4
V: TRBV27
CDR3: CASSYHGEKLFF
DNA: TGTGCCAGCAGTTACCATGGGGAAAAACTGTTTTTT

D: -
size: once
J: TRBJ1-3
V: TRBV27
CDR3: CASKPSRTGNTIYF
DNA: TGTGCCAGCAAACCGAGCAGGACTGGAAACACCATATATTTT

D: -
size: -
J: TRBJ2-1
V: TRBV4-1
CDR3: CASSRGLVARTNNEQFF
DNA: TGCGCCAGCAGCCGGGGGCTGGTGGCTCGAACGAACAATGAGCAGTTCTTC

D: -
size: -
J: TRBJ1-3
V: TRBV3-1/TRBV3-2
CDR3: CASSQLSSRTGNTIYF
DNA: TGTGCCAGCAGCCAATTGTCGTCTAGAACTGGAAACACCATATATTTT

D: TRBD1
size: -
J: TRBJ1-2
V: TRBV4-1
CDR3: CASSPGDRVEGYTF
DNA: TGCGCCAGCAGCCCTGGGGACAGGGTGGAAGGCTACACCTTC

D: -
size: -
J: TRBJ2-1
V: TRBV19
CDR3: CASSESSSHNEQFF
DNA: TGTGCCAGTAGCGAGTCTAGCAGCCACAATGAGCAGTTCTTC

D: TRBD1
size: -
J: TRBJ2-1
V: TRBV9
CDR3: CASSVAAHGTGLSEQFF
DNA: TGTGCCAGCAGCGTAGCCGCTCACGGGACAGGTTTAAGTGAGCAGTTCTTC

D: -
size: -
J: TRBJ1-3
V: TRBV18
CDR3: CASSPQGSGNTIYF
DNA: TGTGCCAGCTCACCACAGGGCTCGGGAAACACCATATATTTT

D: TRBD2
size: -
J: TRBJ2-7
V: TRBV5-5
CDR3: CASSLEAGGFYEQYF
DNA: TGTGCCAGCAGCTTGGAAGCGGGAGGGTTCTACGAGCAGTACTTC

D: TRBD1
size: -
J: TRBJ2-2
V: TRBV5-4
CDR3: CASSLAPGGVNGELFF
DNA: TGTGCCAGCAGCTTGGCTCCAGGGGGCGTGAACGGGGAGCTGTTTTTT

D: -
size: -
J: TRBJ2-7
V: TRBV15
CDR3: CATSFDSEQYF
DNA: TGTGCCACCAGCTTCGATTCCGAGCAGTACTTC

D: TRBD2
size: few
J: TRBJ2-7
V: TRBV14
CDR3: CASSLFTSGRAVEQYF
DNA: TGTGCCAGCAGCCTATTTACTAGCGGGAGGGCCGTAGAGCAGTACTTC

D: -
size: -
J: TRBJ2-2
V: TRBV5-8
CDR3: CASSPRVTGTGELFF
DNA: TGTGCCAGCAGCCCACGGGTCACGGGCACCGGGGAGCTGTTTTTT

D: -
size: -
J: TRBJ2-7
V: TRBV20-1
CDR3: CSASLESSYEQYF
DNA: TGCAGTGCTAGTTTGGAAAGTTCCTACGAGCAGTACTTC

D: TRBD2
size: once
J: TRBJ2-1
V: TRBV7-8
CDR3: CASSLDGSSGSYSYNEQFF
DNA: TGTGCCAGCAGCTTAGACGGTTCTAGCGGGAGCTACTCCTACAATGAGCAGTTCTTC

D: -
size: -
J: TRBJ2-7
V: TRBV6-6
CDR3: CASRQTPDPNYEQYF
DNA: TGTGCCAGCAGGCAAACCCCGGACCCAAACTACGAGCAGTACTTC

D: -
size: -
J: TRBJ1-1
V: TRBV28
CDR3: CASSLSSGLGTEAFF
DNA: TGTGCCAGCAGTTTATCGTCAGGCCTGGGCACTGAAGCTTTCTTT

D: TRBD2
size: once
J: TRBJ2-7
V: TRBV19
CDR3: CASSIGLAVYYEQYF
DNA: TGTGCCAGTAGTATCGGACTAGCGGTCTACTACGAGCAGTACTTC

D: TRBD1
size: -
J: TRBJ1-6
V: TRBV3-1/TRBV3-2
CDR3: CASSQGGTGRDSPLHF
DNA: TGTGCCAGCAGCCAGGGCGGGACAGGGAGGGATTCACCCCTCCACTTT

D: TRBD1
size: -
J: TRBJ2-7
V: TRBV28
CDR3: CASSVTGGKYYEQYF
DNA: TGTGCCAGCAGTGTGACAGGGGGAAAATATTACGAGCAGTACTTC

D: TRBD1
size: once
J: TRBJ2-7
V: TRBV7-8
CDR3: CASSYQDRSYEQYF
DNA: TGTGCCAGCAGCTACCAGGACAGGAGCTACGAGCAGTACTTC

D: TRBD1
size: -
J: TRBJ1-4
V: TRBV7-2
CDR3: CASSETGGEKLFF
DNA: TGTGCCAGCAGCGAGACAGGGGGCGAAAAACTGTTTTTT

D: -
size: -
J: TRBJ2-5
V: TRBV27
CDR3: CASWSLYQETQYF
DNA: TGTGCCAGCTGGTCGTTGTACCAAGAGACCCAGTACTTC

D: TRBD1
size: -
J: TRBJ2-1
V: TRBV24-1
CDR3: CATSAQTGSYNEQFF
DNA: TGTGCCACCAGTGCTCAGACAGGGTCCTACAATGAGCAGTTCTTC

D: -
size: -
J: TRBJ1-1
V: TRBV30
CDR3: CAWSTLTGSLGAFF
DNA: TGTGCCTGGAGTACACTAACAGGGAGCTTGGGGGCTTTCTTT

D: TRBD1
size: -
J: TRBJ2-2
V: TRBV19
CDR3: CASKGQDTGELFF
DNA: TGTGCCAGTAAAGGACAGGACACCGGGGAGCTGTTTTTT

D: TRBD2
size: -
J: TRBJ2-3
V: TRBV9
CDR3: CASSVGWLAGVTDTQYF
DNA: TGTGCCAGCAGCGTGGGTTGGCTAGCGGGGGTCACAGATACGCAGTATTTT

D: TRBD2
size: few
J: TRBJ2-3
V: TRBV28
CDR3: CASSLRLRSGGASRSRDGNTQYF
DNA: TGTGCCAGCAGTTTAAGGCTTAGGAGCGGGGGGGCCTCACGCTCACGAGATGGGAATACGCAGTATTTT

D: -
size: -
J: TRBJ2-1
V: TRBV28
CDR3: CASTDVVTRGAYEQFF
DNA: TGTGCCAGCACCGACGTGGTAACTCGGGGGGCTTATGAGCAGTTCTTC

D: -
size: few
J: TRBJ2-1
V: TRBV11-2
CDR3: CASSPRLGTEQFF
DNA: TGTGCCAGCAGCCCACGTCTTGGGACAGAGCAGTTCTTC

D: -
size: -
J: TRBJ2-7
V: TRBV6-5
CDR3: CASSYSLGVGSEQYF
DNA: TGTGCCAGCAGTTACTCCTTAGGGGTTGGGTCCGAGCAGTACTTC